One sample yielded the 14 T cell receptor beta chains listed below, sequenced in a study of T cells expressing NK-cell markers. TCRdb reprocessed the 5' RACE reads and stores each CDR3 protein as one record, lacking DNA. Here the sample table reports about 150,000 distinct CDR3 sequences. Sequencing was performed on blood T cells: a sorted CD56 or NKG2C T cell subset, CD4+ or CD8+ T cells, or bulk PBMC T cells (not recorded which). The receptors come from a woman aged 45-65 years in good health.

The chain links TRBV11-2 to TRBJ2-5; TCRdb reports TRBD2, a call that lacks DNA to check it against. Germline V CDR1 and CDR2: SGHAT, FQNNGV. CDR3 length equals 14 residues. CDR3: CASLGLAGGGTQYF.

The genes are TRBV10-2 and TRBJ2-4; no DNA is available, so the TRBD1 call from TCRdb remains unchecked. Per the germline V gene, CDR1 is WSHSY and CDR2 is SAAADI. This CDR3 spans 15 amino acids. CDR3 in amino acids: CASSESRDRVNIQYF.

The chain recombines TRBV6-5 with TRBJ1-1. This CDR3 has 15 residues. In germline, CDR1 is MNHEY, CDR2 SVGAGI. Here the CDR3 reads CASSYSGYMNTEAFF.

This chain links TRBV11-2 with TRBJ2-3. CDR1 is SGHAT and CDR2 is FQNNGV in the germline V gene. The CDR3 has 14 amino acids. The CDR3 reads CASSLRVITDTQYF. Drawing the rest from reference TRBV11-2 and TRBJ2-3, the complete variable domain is EAGVAQSPRYKIIEKRQSVAFWCNPISGHATLYWYQQILGQGPKLLIQFQNNGVVDDSQLPKDRFSAERLKGVDSTLKIQPAKLEDSAVYLCASSLRVITDTQYFGPGTRLTVL.

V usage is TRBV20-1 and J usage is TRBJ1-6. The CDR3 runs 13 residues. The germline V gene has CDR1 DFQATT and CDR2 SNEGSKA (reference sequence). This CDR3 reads CSAREGFDSPLHF.

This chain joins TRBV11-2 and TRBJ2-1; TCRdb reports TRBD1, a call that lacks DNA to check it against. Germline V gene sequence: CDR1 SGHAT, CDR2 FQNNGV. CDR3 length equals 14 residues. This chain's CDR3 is CASSPRTGGYEQFF.

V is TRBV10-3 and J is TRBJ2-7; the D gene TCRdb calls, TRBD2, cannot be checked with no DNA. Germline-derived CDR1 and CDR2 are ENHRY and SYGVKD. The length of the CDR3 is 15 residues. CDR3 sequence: CAISDDSGLSYEQYF.

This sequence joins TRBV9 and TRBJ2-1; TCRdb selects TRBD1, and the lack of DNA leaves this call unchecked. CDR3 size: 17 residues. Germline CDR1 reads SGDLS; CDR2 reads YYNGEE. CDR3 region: CASSVDPEQGRYNEQFF.

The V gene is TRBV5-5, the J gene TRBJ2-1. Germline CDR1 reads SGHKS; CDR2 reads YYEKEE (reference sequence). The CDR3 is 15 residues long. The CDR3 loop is CASSLEGSSYNEQFF. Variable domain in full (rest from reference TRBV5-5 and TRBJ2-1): DAGVTQSPTHLIKTRGQQVTLRCSPISGHKSVSWYQQVLGQGPQFIFQYYEKEERGRGNFPDRFSARQFPNYSSELNVNALLLGDSALYLCASSLEGSSYNEQFFGPGTRLTVL.

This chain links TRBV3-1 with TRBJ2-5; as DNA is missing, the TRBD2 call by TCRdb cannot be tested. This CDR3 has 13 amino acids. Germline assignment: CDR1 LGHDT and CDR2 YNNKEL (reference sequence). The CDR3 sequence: CASEGLEQETQYF.

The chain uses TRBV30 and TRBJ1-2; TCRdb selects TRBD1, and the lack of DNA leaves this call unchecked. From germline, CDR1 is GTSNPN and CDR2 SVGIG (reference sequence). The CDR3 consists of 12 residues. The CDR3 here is CAWDRDWGGYTF.

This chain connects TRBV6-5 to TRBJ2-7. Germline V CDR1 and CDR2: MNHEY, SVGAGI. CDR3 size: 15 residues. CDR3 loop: CASSSFGRATYEQYF.

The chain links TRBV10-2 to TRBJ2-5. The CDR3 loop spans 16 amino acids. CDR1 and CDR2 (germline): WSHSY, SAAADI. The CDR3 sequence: CASSDVSGGIQETQYF.

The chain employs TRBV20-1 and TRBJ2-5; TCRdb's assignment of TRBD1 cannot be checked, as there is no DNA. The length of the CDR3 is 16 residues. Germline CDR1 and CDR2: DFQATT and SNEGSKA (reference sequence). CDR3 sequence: CSARDFSGTLQETQYF.